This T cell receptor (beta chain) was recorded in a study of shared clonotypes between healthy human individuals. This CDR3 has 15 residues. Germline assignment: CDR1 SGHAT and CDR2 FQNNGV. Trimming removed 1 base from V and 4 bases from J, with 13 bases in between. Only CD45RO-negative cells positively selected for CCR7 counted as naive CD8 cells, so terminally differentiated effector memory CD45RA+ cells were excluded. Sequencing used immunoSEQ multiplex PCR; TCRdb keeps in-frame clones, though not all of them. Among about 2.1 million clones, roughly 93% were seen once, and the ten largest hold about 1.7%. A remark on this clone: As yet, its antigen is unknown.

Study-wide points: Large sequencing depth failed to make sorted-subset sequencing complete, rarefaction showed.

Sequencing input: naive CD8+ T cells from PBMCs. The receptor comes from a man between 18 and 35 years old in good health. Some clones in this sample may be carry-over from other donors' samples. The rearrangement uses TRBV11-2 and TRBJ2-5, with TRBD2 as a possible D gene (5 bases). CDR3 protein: CASSLGGLPGETQYF. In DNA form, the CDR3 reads TGTGCCAGCAGCTTAGGAGGGCTGCCTGGAGAGACCCAGTACTTC.